These 4 T cell receptor beta chains were sequenced from one sample in a study of T cells expressing NK-cell markers. TCRdb re-called the 5' RACE reads and gives one entry per CDR3 protein, without DNA. The sample has more than 250,000 distinct CDR3 sequences. The sequenced sample was blood T cells: a sorted CD56 or NKG2C T cell subset, CD4+ or CD8+ T cells, or bulk PBMC T cells (not recorded which). The receptors come from a man aged 18 to 35 in good health.

The V gene is TRBV6-2 or TRBV6-3, the J gene TRBJ2-7; TCRdb designates TRBD2, a call that cannot be tested without DNA. Germline assignment: CDR1 MNHEY and CDR2 SVGEGT. The CDR3 has 14 amino acids. CDR3 amino acids: CASSLLAGGNEQYF.

This chain uses TRBV4-3 with TRBJ2-4; there is no DNA to check the TCRdb D call of TRBD1. Germline V gene data show CDR1 as LGHNA and CDR2 as YSLEER. The CDR3 totals 15 residues. The CDR3 reads CASSRDGTGAYIQYF.

The chain carries TRBV6-4 and TRBJ1-2; with no DNA, the TCRdb D assignment of TRBD1 cannot be verified. This CDR3 has 15 amino acids. Germline V lookup: CDR1 MRHNA, CDR2 SNTAGT. The CDR3 sequence is CASKDRGHRSNGYTF.

V gene TRBV6-1 combines with J gene TRBJ2-4; TCRdb reports TRBD2, a call that lacks DNA to check it against. The CDR3 is 16 amino acids. Germline V gene data show CDR1 as MNHNS and CDR2 as SASEGT. The chain's CDR3 is CASSPGNLRAGNIQYF.